One and the same sample provided the 22 T cell receptor beta chains below, sequenced in a study of shared clonotypes between healthy human individuals. Naive-designated CD8 cells lacked CD45RO, were positively enriched for CCR7, and omitted terminally differentiated effector memory CD45RA+ cells. Repertoires were generated with immunoSEQ multiplex PCR, while TCRdb's copy carries only in-frame clones and drops some. This sample carries under 600,000 clones, roughly 98% of them seen once, and the ten largest clones take around 0.3%. The sequenced material came from naive CD8+ T cells sorted from blood. The receptors originated from a man aged 30 to 45 in good health.

The V and J genes are TRBV15 and TRBJ2-2, with D tentatively TRBD2 (6 bases). The CDR3 covers 15 residues. The germline V gene encodes CDR1 LNHNV and CDR2 YYDKDF (reference sequence). CDR3 in DNA: TGTGCGACGAGCTATGGCGGGACGAACACCGGGGAGCTGTTTTTT. This translates into CATSYGGTNTGELFF.

The genes are TRBV27 and TRBJ2-7, with TRBD2 identical over 11 bases. The CDR3 has 15 residues. CDR1 is MNHEY and CDR2 is SMNVEV in the germline V gene (reference sequence). Trimming cost V 3 bases and J 4 bases; bases outside gene matches: 5. CDR3 nucleotides: TGTGCCAGCAGTTTTGCCGGGACTAGCGGTTACGAGCAGTACTTC. Its translation is CASSFAGTSGYEQYF.

The rearrangement uses TRBV5-5 and TRBJ2-3; perhaps TRBD1 as D (6 bases). Germline-derived CDR1 and CDR2 are SGHKS and YYEKEE (reference sequence). The CDR3 loop spans 15 amino acids. V was clipped by 2 bases and J by 4 bases, with 14 bases between them. CDR3 protein: CASSLWDIPPDTQYF. The CDR3 nucleotides are TGTGCCAGCAGCTTATGGGACATCCCGCCAGATACGCAGTATTTT.

The chain combines TRBV2 with TRBJ1-4; D may be TRBD1 (6 bases). CDR3 size: 14 residues. V was trimmed by 6 bases and J by 7 bases, leaving 15 bases between them. Germline V gives CDR1 SNHLY, CDR2 FYNNEI. The CDR3 DNA sequence: TGTGCCAGCAGATCCTCGGGGGCGGGTGAAAAACTGTTTTTT. Its translation is CASRSSGAGEKLFF.

The V gene is TRBV20-1, the J gene TRBJ2-5, with TRBD2 matching over 7 bases. CDR3 length equals 11 residues. Germline-derived CDR1 and CDR2 are DFQATT and SNEGSKA (reference sequence). The CDR3 is CPPAGEETQYF. The CDR3 DNA is TGCCCCCCCGCGGGAGAAGAGACCCAGTACTTC.

The chain uses TRBV29-1 and TRBJ1-2; D gene unclear. This CDR3 spans 16 amino acids. CDR1 SQVTM and CDR2 ANQGSEA come from the germline V gene. The germline V and J ends were trimmed by 4 bases and 3 bases, with 21 bases remaining between them. CDR3 bases: TGCAGCGTTGTACCCCTCGGTCCAGGCAGACACTATGGCTACACCTTC. It translates to CSVVPLGPGRHYGYTF.

This chain joins TRBV5-1 and TRBJ2-1, with D possibly being TRBD2 (6 bases). Between the trimmed V and J ends, which lost 4 bases and 9 bases, there was a span of 11 bases. Looked up from germline, CDR1 is SGHRS and CDR2 is YFSETQ. The CDR3 runs to 12 residues. CDR3 DNA: TGCGCCAGCAGCACGGGGGTGGGTGAGCAGTTCTTC. Encoded protein: CASSTGVGEQFF. Using reference TRBV5-1 and TRBJ2-1 for the parts outside the CDR3, the full variable domain is KAGVTQTPRYLIKTRGQQVTLSCSPISGHRSVSWYQQTPGQGLQFLFEYFSETQRNKGNFPGRFSGRQFSNSRSEMNVSTLELGDSALYLCASSTGVGEQFFGPGTRLTVL.

The CDR3 loop reads CASSPRASGSDSYNEQFF. The CDR3 bases are TGTGCCAGCAGTCCCCGGGCTAGCGGGAGTGACTCCTACAATGAGCAGTTCTTC. The chain recombines TRBV28 with TRBJ2-1; 10 nucleotides match TRBD2. CDR1 and CDR2 from the germline V gene are MDHEN and SYDVKM. CDR3 length: 18 residues. J gave up 0 bases and V 5 bases, and 10 bases lay outside the gene matches.

V is TRBV10-1 and J is TRBJ2-3, with a weak D call TRBD2 (6 bases). The CDR3 loop spans 14 amino acids. Trimming stripped 3 bases from V and 6 bases from J, with 13 bases between. The germline V gene has CDR1 WNHNN and CDR2 SYGVQD (reference sequence). CDR3 in amino acids: CASSERRVGDTQYF. For the CDR3, the DNA is TGCGCCAGCAGTGAAAGGAGGGTCGGGGATACGCAGTATTTT.

This chain joins TRBV28 and TRBJ2-7; 7 positions agree with TRBD1. With V trimmed by 8 bases and J by 0 bases, 4 bases remained unmatched. Germline values: CDR1 MDHEN, CDR2 SYDVKM. This CDR3 has 13 amino acids. Here the CDR3 reads CASRSGGSYEQYF. As DNA, the CDR3 is TGTGCCAGCCGTTCAGGGGGCTCCTACGAGCAGTACTTC.

The sample holds one count of this clone. The V gene is TRBV11-2, the J gene TRBJ2-7; 11 bases are a match to TRBD1. V shed 1 base, J shed 4 bases, and the junction held 6 bases outside the gene matches. From germline, CDR1 is SGHAT and CDR2 FQNNGV. This CDR3 contains 16 residues. The CDR3 DNA follows: TGTGCCAGCAGCTTAGGGTGGACAGGGGGCGTTTACGAGCAGTACTTC. It translates to CASSLGWTGGVYEQYF.

The V call is TRBV7-9, the J call TRBJ2-7, with 8 bases identical to TRBD1. The CDR3 runs 16 residues. Per the germline V gene, CDR1 is SEHNR and CDR2 is FQNEAQ (reference sequence). The junction had 12 bases not matched to a gene; V was cut back by 2 bases and J by 6 bases. CDR3 residues: CASSLLTGEYGTEQYF. The CDR3, as DNA: TGTGCCAGCAGCTTACTGACAGGGGAGTATGGGACCGAGCAGTACTTC.

The rearrangement links TRBV7-6 to TRBJ2-2; D unclear. Looked up from germline, CDR1 is SGHVS and CDR2 is FNYEAQ. V was cut by 5 bases and J by 3 bases, with 4 bases left in between. The CDR3 covers 12 residues. CDR3 nucleotides: TGTGCCAGCAGCCAGGACACCGGGGAGCTGTTTTTT. This codes for CASSQDTGELFF.

The chain recombines TRBV15 with TRBJ2-7; D may be TRBD2 (5 bases). Trimming shortened V by 0 bases and J by 1 base, and 7 bases separated the two germline ends. Germline CDR1 LNHNV, CDR2 YYDKDF (reference sequence). The CDR3 spans 14 residues. The CDR3 loop is CATSREDFSYEQYF. CDR3 sequence (DNA): TGTGCCACCAGCAGAGAGGACTTTTCCTACGAGCAGTACTTC.

J is TRBJ2-7 and V is TRBV5-1; D perhaps matches TRBD1 (5 bases). Germline lookup yields CDR1 SGHRS and CDR2 YFSETQ. The ends were cut back, 7 bases at V and 2 bases at J, with 13 bases in the middle. There are 13 residues in the CDR3. The CDR3 nucleotides read TGCGCCAGCTCCGAGACAGAACCCTACGAGCAGTACTTC. This codes for CASSETEPYEQYF. Supplemented by reference TRBV5-1 and TRBJ2-7, the full variable domain reads KAGVTQTPRYLIKTRGQQVTLSCSPISGHRSVSWYQQTPGQGLQFLFEYFSETQRNKGNFPGRFSGRQFSNSRSEMNVSTLELGDSALYLCASSETEPYEQYFGPGTRLTVT.

The J gene is TRBJ2-5, the V gene TRBV7-9; possible D gene TRBD2, 5 bases. Between the trimmed V and J ends, which lost 5 bases and 2 bases, there was a span of 15 bases. Germline V gene data show CDR1 as SEHNR and CDR2 as FQNEAQ (reference sequence). The CDR3 sequence is 15 residues long. The CDR3 loop reads CASSGRGGDQETQYF. CDR3 nucleotides: TGTGCCAGCAGCGGAAGAGGAGGCGATCAAGAGACCCAGTACTTC.

The rearrangement joins TRBV5-8 to TRBJ2-7; perhaps D is TRBD1 or TRBD2 (6 bases each). The ends were cut back, 0 bases at V and 4 bases at J, with 11 bases in the middle. Germline CDR1 is SGHTS and CDR2 is YDEGEE. This CDR3 has 14 residues. CDR3 nucleotide sequence: TGTGCCAGCAGCTTGGCGGGGGCCTCTTACGAGCAGTACTTC. It codes for CASSLAGASYEQYF.

The CDR3 DNA sequence: TGTGCCAGCAGCTCAGTCGCGGGAGGAGGTCGGGAGCAGTACTTC. It codes for CASSSVAGGGREQYF. The rearrangement links TRBV7-9 to TRBJ2-7; 8 bases fit TRBD2. The trim removed 4 bases at V and 7 bases at J, leaving 12 bases unmatched. CDR3 length equals 15 residues. The germline gives CDR1 SEHNR, CDR2 FQNEAQ (reference sequence).

The chain carries TRBV19 and TRBJ1-5; D perhaps matches TRBD1 (5 bases). Germline V lookup: CDR1 LNHDA, CDR2 SQIVND (reference sequence). Trimming stripped 0 bases from V and 2 bases from J, with 14 bases between. CDR3 length: 17 residues. DNA of the CDR3: TGTGCCAGTAGTATAGATCGTCGGCAGGGAGGCAATCAGCCCCAGCATTTT. Translating gives CASSIDRRQGGNQPQHF.

Here the CDR3 reads CASSVATKSGELFF. In DNA form, the CDR3 reads TGCGCCAGCAGTGTAGCGACTAAATCCGGGGAGCTGTTTTTT. The rearrangement uses TRBV10-1 and TRBJ2-2, with D possibly matching TRBD2 (5 bases). CDR3 length: 14 amino acids. The germline V gene encodes CDR1 WNHNN and CDR2 SYGVQD (reference sequence). Trimming removed 4 bases at V and 6 bases at J, with 12 bases between.

V is TRBV5-5 and J is TRBJ2-7, with D hard to call. Trimming stripped 1 base from V and 5 bases from J, with 10 bases between. Germline CDR1 and CDR2: SGHKS and YYEKEE (reference sequence). The CDR3 is 13 amino acids. CDR3 residues: CASSLQGIHEQYF. The CDR3 DNA follows: TGTGCCAGCAGCTTGCAAGGGATCCACGAGCAGTACTTC. The variable domain in full, with the rest retrieved from reference TRBV5-5 and TRBJ2-7, is DAGVTQSPTHLIKTRGQQVTLRCSPISGHKSVSWYQQVLGQGPQFIFQYYEKEERGRGNFPDRFSARQFPNYSSELNVNALLLGDSALYLCASSLQGIHEQYFGPGTRLTVT.

The J gene is TRBJ2-3, the V gene TRBV2; 7 bases are shared with TRBD2. Germline V lookup: CDR1 SNHLY, CDR2 FYNNEI. V lost 8 bases to trimming and J lost 8 bases; unmatched junction nucleotides: 7. There are 12 residues in the CDR3. The CDR3 reads CASPGRLGTQYF. CDR3 nucleotides: TGTGCCAGCCCCGGGAGGCTTGGTACGCAGTATTTT.